This T cell receptor (beta chain) was recovered during a study of blood T cell repertoires in COVID-19 (dated by TCRdb to 2020 to 2021). For context, the study as a whole: Samples from collaborators originated in the United States, Italy and Spain and spanned both the acute and convalescent phases of COVID-19. Samples came from the ongoing ImmuneRACE study (first 160 participants) plus 1,254 subjects from 6 global collaborators. Where HLA class I and class II types were available, the types were taken from metadata supplied by the sample provider, not from assay-based typing. The repertoires were released in a freely available public database meant as a resource for research on the immune response to SARS-CoV-2. The prospective study material was composed of cDNA or gDNA derived from T cells, B-cell-depleted T cells, or PBMCs. Deeply sampled blood TCRbeta repertoires from subjects exposed to, actively infected with, or recovered from COVID-19 were included in the dataset. Nearly every sample came with metadata listing a de-identified subject ID, COVID-19 status, age in years and sex. Here is what the overall study found, with its caveats: The quantity of clinical and demographic metadata differed by source and by participant and was supplied without curation.

TCRbeta CDR3 regions were amplified from genomic DNA by means of the immunoSEQ Assay, a bias-controlled multiplex PCR. Under the source paper's analysis protocol: Within the assay, amplification of reference gene primers was used to estimate how many nucleated cells each sample contained. To quantify the absolute abundance of each unique TCRbeta CDR3 rearrangement, sequence reads were collapsed and filtered. For each sample, productive Simpson clonality was calculated by taking the square root of Simpson's diversity index across productive rearrangements. TCRdb limited this immuneACCESS table to in-frame rearrangements with V and J called. A share of clones is missing; checked studies link under half to unresolved V genes, and the rest is unexplained. The V and J calls and clone size were taken over from that table, and D and trimming were inferred from the DNA. For this sample there are 35,000 to 50,000 clones; approximately 81% appear just once. Approximately 4.4% of the sample is in the top ten clones.

Compared with germline, V lacks 4 bases and J lacks 6 bases; bases without a gene match: 9. Its CDR3 holds 15 amino acids, cysteine through phenylalanine. CDR3 DNA only is kept here, 45 bases in frame from base 1. From the germline V gene, CDR1 is SGHRS and CDR2 is YFSETQ. The collaborating institutions used their own protocols to collect whole blood in K2EDTA tubes. Collaborator samples were shipped for TCRbeta analysis as frozen whole blood, isolated PBMCs, or DNA extracted from either sample type. Concerning this clone itself: Its antigen is not yet known. Base qualities are not recorded, but no much larger clone differs from it by a single base.

Material: peripheral blood. This receptor was taken from a woman in her sixties or seventies with acute or convalescent COVID-19. Here the chain combines TRBV5-1 and TRBJ1-5, and 8 junction bases match TRBD1. Here the CDR3 is given as CASSPGQGFSQPQHF. The sequence in DNA is TGCGCCAGCAGCCCCGGACAGGGCTTTAGTCAGCCCCAGCATTTT.